These T cell receptor beta chains were read from a single sample in a study of response to subunit inactivated influenza vaccine. TCRdb called the RT-PCR reads again in MiXCR, with one record for every CDR3 protein. Of approximately 730,000 distinct CDR3 sequences detected, approximately 15% appear once; the ten largest clones hold roughly 6.4%. The sample in question was PBMCs from blood, obtained around two weeks before vaccination. The origin of the receptors is a man in his forties or fifties who received an inactivated influenza vaccine. CDR3s leave out the opening cysteine and the closing phenylalanine or tryptophan.

V: TRBV10-3
CDR3: ALSNRVGNEQF

V: TRBV18
CDR3: ASSPGIREKLF

V: TRBV7-9
CDR3: ASSLGNPMNTEAF

V: TRBV29-1
CDR3: SVASGQETQY

V: TRBV7-2
CDR3: ASSLTGVRWDEQF

V: TRBV29-1
CDR3: SVVPGLASYEQY

V: TRBV6-5
CDR3: ASSYYGSGRLSGANVLT

V: TRBV11-2
CDR3: ASSSLRGFKNIQY

V: TRBV3-1
CDR3: ASSQEGLPKGIEQF

V: TRBV5-1
CDR3: ASSSTGVEQY

V: TRBV24-1
CDR3: ATSDLGAGTSLYNEQF

V: TRBV12-3/TRBV12-4
CDR3: ASSRTGNYEQY

V: TRBV3-1
CDR3: ASSPGIGQGGSNEQF